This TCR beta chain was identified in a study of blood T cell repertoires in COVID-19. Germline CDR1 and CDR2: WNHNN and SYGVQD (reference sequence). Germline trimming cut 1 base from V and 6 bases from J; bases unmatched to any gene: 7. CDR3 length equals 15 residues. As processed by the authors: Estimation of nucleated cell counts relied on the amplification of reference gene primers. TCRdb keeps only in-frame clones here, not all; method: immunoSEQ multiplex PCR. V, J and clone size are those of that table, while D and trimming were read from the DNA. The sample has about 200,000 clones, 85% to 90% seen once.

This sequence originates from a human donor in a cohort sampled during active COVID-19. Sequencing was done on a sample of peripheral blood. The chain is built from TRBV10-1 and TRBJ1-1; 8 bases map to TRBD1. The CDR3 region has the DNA TGCGCCAGCAGTGAGTTCGGACAGGGAGGGTCTGAAGCTTTCTTT. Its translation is CASSEFGQGGSEAFF.